What follows are 2 T cell receptor beta chains derived from one specimen sequenced in a study of cytotoxic CD8 clonotypes in ibrutinib-treated CLL. The protocol was immunoSEQ multiplex PCR, while the TCRdb copy is restricted to in-frame clones and leaves out a portion. The data contain approximately 24,000 clones, roughly 69% of them seen just once; the ten biggest clones take up approximately 50%. The sample consisted of PBMCs, taken at disease progression, from a patient treated with ibrutinib. All receptors derive from a human donor with chronic lymphocytic leukemia.

This clone has a single count. This sequence joins TRBV11-2 and TRBJ2-2; the D gene is possibly TRBD2 (5 bases). Trimming removed 2 bases at V and 5 bases at J, with 6 bases between. This CDR3 is 13 amino acids long. Germline CDR1 SGHAT, CDR2 FQNNGV. CDR3 sequence reads: CASSLSGTGELFF. The CDR3 DNA reads TGTGCCAGCAGCTTATCGGGGACCGGGGAGCTGTTTTTT.

The chain joins TRBV18 to TRBJ1-1; TRBD1 agrees at 7 bases. The germline V gene has CDR1 KGHSH and CDR2 LQKENI. This CDR3 contains 14 residues. The junction had 1 base not matched to a gene; V was cut back by 3 bases and J by 0 bases. This CDR3 reads CASSPQGVNTEAFF. CDR3 bases: TGTGCCAGCTCACCCCAGGGGGTGAACACTGAAGCTTTCTTT.